Shown below are 17 T cell receptor beta chains from a single sample sequenced in a study of blood T cell repertoires in COVID-19. Sequencing was performed with immunoSEQ multiplex PCR; in TCRdb, only in-frame clones are kept and a portion is missing. The sample has about 410,000 clones, roughly 85% seen once. Sample: peripheral blood. All receptors come from a woman aged 25 to 45 with active or convalescent COVID-19.

This clone showed up just once. V gene TRBV25-1 combines with J gene TRBJ2-3; no definite D call. Germline V gene sequence: CDR1 MGHDK, CDR2 SYGVNS. The CDR3 is made up of 13 amino acids. The V end was cut by 0 bases, the J end by 2 bases, with 3 bases between. The DNA of the CDR3 is TGTGCCAGCAGTGAATACAACACAGATACGCAGTATTTT. It is translated as CASSEYNTDTQYF.

The chain is built from TRBV30 and TRBJ2-7; 13 positions match TRBD2. Per the germline V gene, CDR1 is GTSNPN and CDR2 is SVGIG (reference sequence). Unmatched junction bases numbered 6, after V lost 5 bases and J lost 2 bases. The CDR3 consists of 15 residues. The CDR3 region has the DNA TGTGCCTGGGGACCTGGACTAGCGGGAGCCTACGAGCAGTACTTC. Protein: CAWGPGLAGAYEQYF.

The count of this clone is one. The V gene is TRBV2, the J gene TRBJ2-7; TRBD1 matches 7 bases. The CDR3 runs 14 residues. Germline trimming cut 6 bases from V and 6 bases from J; bases unmatched to any gene: 11. The germline V gene has CDR1 SNHLY and CDR2 FYNNEI. CDR3 nucleotide sequence: TGTGCCAGCAGGGGGGACAGTTCCTCTACCGAGCAGTACTTC. Amino acids: CASRGDSSSTEQYF.

The chain links TRBV12-3 or TRBV12-4 to TRBJ2-3; 7 bases map to TRBD1. The CDR3 totals 13 residues. J gave up 4 bases and V 6 bases, and 4 bases lay outside the gene matches. The DNA for the CDR3 is TGTGCCAGCAGAACAGGGGCCGCAGATACGCAGTATTTT. Its translation: CASRTGAADTQYF.

This chain links TRBV6-2 or TRBV6-3 with TRBJ2-2; D possibly corresponds to TRBD1 (7 bases). Germline V gene data show CDR1 as MNHEY and CDR2 as SVGEGT. The ends were cut back, 5 bases at V and 8 bases at J, with 12 bases in the middle. The CDR3 is 13 residues long. The CDR3 sequence is CASSQGGRGELFF. The CDR3 coding sequence is TGTGCCAGCAGTCAGGGGGGTAGAGGGGAGCTGTTTTTT.

The genes are TRBV18 and TRBJ1-5; D may be TRBD1 (5 bases). Germline loops: CDR1 KGHSH, CDR2 LQKENI. The CDR3 is 14 residues long. The germline V and J ends were trimmed by 6 bases and 0 bases, with 9 bases remaining between them. CDR3 bases: TGTGCCAGCTCCAGCAGGGATAGCAATCAGCCCCAGCATTTT. It is translated as CASSSRDSNQPQHF. The entire variable domain, with the rest obtained from reference TRBV18 and TRBJ1-5, is as follows: NAGVMQNPRHLVRRRGQEARLRCSPMKGHSHVYWYRQLPEEGLKFMVYLQKENIIDESGMPKERFSAEFPKEGPSILRIQQVVRGDSAAYFCASSSRDSNQPQHFGDGTRLSIL.

This chain connects TRBV20-1 to TRBJ1-2, with 8 bases that match TRBD1. Germline CDR1 reads DFQATT; CDR2 reads SNEGSKA (reference sequence). Trimming at V came to 3 bases and at J to 1 base, leaving 13 bases not matched to a gene. CDR3 length: 17 residues. CDR3 in DNA: TGCAGTGCTAGTTTCCGGGACAGGAAGACGATTAACTATGGCTACACCTTC. Protein: CSASFRDRKTINYGYTF.

The chain carries TRBV2 and TRBJ1-2, with 9 bases aligning to TRBD1. The germline gives CDR1 SNHLY, CDR2 FYNNEI. Unmatched junction bases numbered 6, after V lost 5 bases and J lost 8 bases. CDR3 length: 13 residues. Here the CDR3 DNA reads TGTGCCAGCAGTCGGGACAGGGTCTACGGCTACACCTTC. This sequence encodes CASSRDRVYGYTF.

This chain joins TRBV3-1 (or the pseudogene TRBV3-2) and TRBJ2-7; a possible D gene is TRBD2 (5 bases). The ends were cut back, 2 bases at V and 5 bases at J, with 13 bases in the middle. Germline lookup yields CDR1 LGHDT and CDR2 YNNKEL (reference sequence). This CDR3 has 14 amino acids. This chain's CDR3 is CASSQKARVNEQYF. CDR3 DNA: TGTGCCAGCAGCCAAAAGGCGAGGGTCAACGAGCAGTACTTC.

V and J are TRBV29-1 and TRBJ1-2, with D possibly matching TRBD1 (5 bases). This CDR3 contains 15 residues. V was clipped by 1 base and J by 1 base, with 13 bases between them. The germline CDR1 and CDR2 sequences are SQVTM and ANQGSEA. CDR3 nucleotide sequence: TGCAGCGTTGAAGTTGGCAGGGCGAATAACTATGGCTACACCTTC. It yields the protein CSVEVGRANNYGYTF.

The rearrangement links TRBV6-1 to TRBJ1-1; 8 bases match TRBD1. The germline CDR1 and CDR2 sequences are MNHNS and SASEGT. The CDR3 covers 15 residues. Germline trimming cut 1 base from V and 3 bases from J; bases unmatched to any gene: 4. CDR3 DNA sequence: TGTGCCAGCAGTGAAGATAGGACAGGGTACACTGAAGCTTTCTTT. This encodes CASSEDRTGYTEAFF.

The rearrangement links TRBV5-5 to TRBJ1-6; D is unclear. The V gene's germline CDR1 is SGHKS and CDR2 YYEKEE (reference sequence). Trimming took 3 bases from V and 6 from J, leaving 16 bases between them. The CDR3 covers 16 residues. This CDR3 is CASSYWTASVNSPLHF. The CDR3 DNA reads TGTGCCAGCAGCTACTGGACCGCTAGCGTTAATTCACCCCTCCACTTT.

This clone was found a few times. In DNA form, the CDR3 reads TGTGCCAGCAGGGGCGACAGCGCCACGGCTGAAGCTTTCTTT. It specifies CASRGDSATAEAFF. The rearrangement links TRBV2 to TRBJ1-1; the D gene is possibly TRBD1 (5 bases). The V gene lost 6 bases and the J gene lost 6 bases, with 17 bases spanning the gap. Looked up from germline, CDR1 is SNHLY and CDR2 is FYNNEI. This CDR3 is 14 amino acids long.

The CDR3 here is CASSLGTGGRTYEQYF. DNA for the CDR3: TGTGCCAGCAGCTTAGGTACCGGTGGCAGGACCTACGAGCAGTACTTC. The chain uses TRBV11-2 and TRBJ2-7; no firm D call. Trimming stripped 1 base from V and 2 bases from J, with 15 bases between. This CDR3 has 16 amino acids. Germline V gives CDR1 SGHAT, CDR2 FQNNGV. Combining the CDR3 with reference TRBV11-2 and TRBJ2-7 gives the whole variable domain EAGVAQSPRYKIIEKRQSVAFWCNPISGHATLYWYQQILGQGPKLLIQFQNNGVVDDSQLPKDRFSAERLKGVDSTLKIQPAKLEDSAVYLCASSLGTGGRTYEQYFGPGTRLTVT.

This chain connects TRBV11-2 to TRBJ2-6; D is unclear. Germline assignment: CDR1 SGHAT and CDR2 FQNNGV. V lost 5 bases and J lost 1, with 6 bases in between. This CDR3 is built from 14 residues. CDR3 sequence reads: CASSPPSGANVLTF. In DNA form, the CDR3 reads TGTGCCAGCAGCCCTCCGTCTGGGGCCAACGTCCTGACTTTC.

V is TRBV13 and J is TRBJ1-4, with TRBD1 matching over 7 bases. With V trimmed by 4 bases and J by 6 bases, 8 bases remained unmatched. The CDR3 totals 15 residues. Germline assignment: CDR1 PRHDT and CDR2 FYEKMQ (reference sequence). The CDR3, as DNA: TGTGCCAGCAGCTGGGCACAGGGGATTGATGAAAAACTGTTTTTT. Translation: CASSWAQGIDEKLFF.

The chain carries TRBV20-1 and TRBJ2-3; D unclear. CDR1 is DFQATT, CDR2 SNEGSKA, per germline (reference sequence). The CDR3 has 14 amino acids. V was clipped by 3 bases and J by 2 bases, with 12 bases between them. The CDR3 sequence: CSASPLDLTDTQYF. CDR3 bases: TGCAGTGCTAGTCCGCTAGATCTCACAGATACGCAGTATTTT.